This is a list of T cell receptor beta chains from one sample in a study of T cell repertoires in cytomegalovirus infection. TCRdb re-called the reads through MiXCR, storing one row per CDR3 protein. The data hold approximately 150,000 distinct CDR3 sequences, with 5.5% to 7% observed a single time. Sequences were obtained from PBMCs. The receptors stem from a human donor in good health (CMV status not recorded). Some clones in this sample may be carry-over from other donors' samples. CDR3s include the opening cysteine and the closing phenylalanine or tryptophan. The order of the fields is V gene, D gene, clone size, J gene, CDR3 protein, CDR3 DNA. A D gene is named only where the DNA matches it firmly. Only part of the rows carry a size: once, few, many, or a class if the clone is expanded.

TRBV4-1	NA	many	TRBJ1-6	CASSQDITQNSPLHF	TGCGCCAGCAGCCAAGATATCACACAGAATTCACCCCTCCACTTT
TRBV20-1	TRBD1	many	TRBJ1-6	CSALPDRGRVSPLHF	TGCAGTGCCCTACCTGACAGGGGGCGAGTTTCACCCCTCCACTTT
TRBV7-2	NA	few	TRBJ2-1	CASSLFGETYNEQFF	TGTGCCAGCAGCTTATTTGGTGAAACCTACAATGAGCAGTTCTTC
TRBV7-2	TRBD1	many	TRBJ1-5	CASTQLGQGNQPQHF	TGTGCCAGCACACAACTCGGACAGGGCAATCAGCCCCAGCATTTT
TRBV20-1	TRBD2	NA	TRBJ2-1	CSARDEAGGRYNEQFF	TGCAGTGCTAGAGATGAGGCGGGGGGTCGGTACAATGAGCAGTTCTTC
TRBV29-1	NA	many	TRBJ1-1	CSVEGGGGTEAFF	TGCAGCGTTGAAGGAGGAGGGGGAACTGAAGCTTTCTTT
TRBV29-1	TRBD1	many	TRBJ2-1	CSVDMTGQNEQFF	TGCAGCGTTGATATGACAGGGCAAAATGAGCAGTTCTTC
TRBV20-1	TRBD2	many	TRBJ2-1	CSARAGGGFYNEQFF	TGCAGTGCTAGAGCTGGGGGGGGTTTCTACAATGAGCAGTTCTTC
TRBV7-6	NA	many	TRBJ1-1	CASTPNGGRTEAFF	TGTGCCAGTACCCCTAATGGGGGACGGACTGAAGCTTTCTTT
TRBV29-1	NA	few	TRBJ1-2	CSVVNGESTF	TGCAGCGTTGTAAATGGCGAGTCCACCTTC